Listed here are 26 T cell receptor beta chains from one sample, sequenced in a study of T and B cells in COVID-19 patients. TRB rearrangements were amplified by multiplex PCR with BIOMED2 TRB-A/B primers. TCRdb processed the multiplex PCR reads anew with MiXCR; each CDR3 protein has one entry. The sample carries about 13,000 distinct CDR3 sequences, about 25% recorded once. Blood genomic DNA input for TRB amplification was about 240-550 ng. Sequenced material: blood. These receptors were obtained from a human donor who had recovered from COVID-19.

This clonotype was observed a handful of times. The chain has TRBV5-4 and TRBJ2-5; no clear D. Germline CDR1 is SGHNT and CDR2 is YYREEE (reference sequence). This CDR3 has 13 residues. Trimming pared 2 bases from V and 3 bases from J, leaving 8 bases between. The CDR3 region has the DNA TGTGCCAGCAGCTTCGGGCGGAAAGAGACCCAGTACTTC. It encodes CASSFGRKETQYF. Combining the CDR3 with reference TRBV5-4 and TRBJ2-5 gives the whole variable domain ETGVTQSPTHLIKTRGQQVTLRCSSQSGHNTVSWYQQALGQGPQFIFQYYREEENGRGNFPPRFSGLQFPNYSSELNVNALELDDSALYLCASSFGRKETQYFGPGTRLLVL.

Remarks on this clonotype: A read error may explain this, as a much larger clone is one base away. This chain connects TRBV6-4 to TRBJ2-1, with TRBD2 matching over 10 bases. The CDR3 consists of 18 residues. CDR1 MRHNA and CDR2 SNTAGT come from the germline V gene. Here the CDR3 DNA reads TGTGTCATCAGTGTCGGCCTAGCGGGGGAAAGCTCCTACAATGAGCAGTTCTTC. Protein: CVISVGLAGESSYNEQFF.

Only a few counts were recorded for this clonotype. The rearrangement joins TRBV7-9 to TRBJ2-5, with D tentatively TRBD1 (5 bases). CDR1 and CDR2 (germline): SEHNR, FQNEAQ (reference sequence). The V end lost 1 base, the J end lost 5 bases, and 20 bases lay between the germline ends. The CDR3 sequence is 17 residues long. CDR3: CASSLGLGRGAGETQYF. CDR3 nucleotides: TGTGCCAGCAGCTTAGGATTGGGTAGGGGCGCAGGGGAGACCCAGTACTTC.

This clonotype turned up a few times. V and J are TRBV4-2 and TRBJ2-7, with 12 bases that match TRBD2. The V and J ends lost 2 bases and 0 bases, in that order; junction bases with no gene match: 8. The CDR3 spans 18 residues. Germline CDR1 is LGHNA and CDR2 is YNFKEQ. The CDR3 protein is CASSQSVGLAGTSYEQYF. Written as DNA, the CDR3 is TGTGCCAGCAGCCAATCCGTAGGACTAGCGGGGACCTCCTACGAGCAGTACTTC.

The chain couples TRBV20-1 to TRBJ1-1; 8 nucleotides match TRBD1. CDR3 length: 12 amino acids. V shed 5 bases, J shed 10 bases, and the junction held 9 bases outside the gene matches. Germline V lookup: CDR1 DFQATT, CDR2 SNEGSKA (reference sequence). CDR3 nucleotides: TGCAGTGCTGCCTGGGGACAGGTCGGAGCTTTCTTT. As protein: CSAAWGQVGAFF.

This clonotype appeared many times. Written as DNA, the CDR3 is TGCGCCAGCAGCTGGGCTAGCGGGAGTGGCGAGCAGTACTTC. This gives the protein CASSWASGSGEQYF. J is TRBJ2-7 and V is TRBV5-1; 10 nucleotides agree with TRBD2. Germline lookup yields CDR1 SGHRS and CDR2 YFSETQ. With V trimmed by 3 bases and J by 6 bases, 6 bases remained unmatched. CDR3 length: 14 residues. The entire variable domain, with the rest obtained from reference TRBV5-1 and TRBJ2-7, is as follows: KAGVTQTPRYLIKTRGQQVTLSCSPISGHRSVSWYQQTPGQGLQFLFEYFSETQRNKGNFPGRFSGRQFSNSRSEMNVSTLELGDSALYLCASSWASGSGEQYFGPGTRLTVT.

The genes are TRBV6-5 and TRBJ2-5; the D gene is possibly TRBD1 (6 bases). CDR1 and CDR2 (germline): MNHEY, SVGAGI. The V end was cut by 2 bases, the J end by 4 bases, with 14 bases between. The CDR3 contains 15 residues. CDR3 amino acids: CASSYRGGTRETQYF. In nucleotides, the CDR3 is TGTGCCAGCAGTTACCGAGGGGGTACGCGAGAGACCCAGTACTTC.

This clonotype appeared a few times. V usage is TRBV5-1 and J usage is TRBJ2-1, with 9 bases identical to TRBD1. CDR1 is SGHRS and CDR2 is YFSETQ in the germline V gene. The CDR3 extends over 15 amino acids. V lost 4 bases and J lost 5; bases outside the gene matches: 7. The chain's CDR3 is CASSRRGQGNNEQFF. The DNA of the CDR3 is TGCGCCAGCAGCCGGAGGGGACAGGGCAACAATGAGCAGTTCTTC.

This clonotype appeared many times. The V call is TRBV13, the J call TRBJ1-2; TRBD1 agrees at 8 bases. Germline loops: CDR1 PRHDT, CDR2 FYEKMQ (reference sequence). J was trimmed by 3 bases and V by 6 bases; bases with no gene match: 6. This CDR3 is 14 amino acids long. The chain's CDR3 is CASRDTGGHYGYTF. In nucleotides, the CDR3 is TGTGCCAGCAGGGATACAGGGGGACACTATGGCTACACCTTC.

The rearrangement joins TRBV6-5 to TRBJ1-2; the match to TRBD1 covers 8 bases. This CDR3 is built from 16 residues. The junction had 4 bases not matched to a gene; V was cut back by 0 bases and J by 1 base. CDR1 is MNHEY and CDR2 is SVGAGI in the germline V gene. The CDR3 DNA sequence: TGTGCCAGCAGTTACTCGGACAGGGTTCTTAACTATGGCTACACCTTC. It is translated as CASSYSDRVLNYGYTF.

This clonotype is medium-sized in the sample. This chain links TRBV5-4 with TRBJ2-2; D is unclear. Per germline, CDR1 SGHNT and CDR2 YYREEE (reference sequence). The CDR3 spans 11 residues. V lost 3 bases to trimming and J lost 4 bases, with 1 base between them. CDR3 sequence reads: CASSSTGELFF. CDR3 in DNA: TGTGCCAGCAGCTCCACCGGGGAGCTGTTTTTT.

This clonotype is categorized as medium-sized (0.01 to 0.1%). The chain employs TRBV6-5 and TRBJ2-1; 8 positions match TRBD1. The CDR3 length is 16 residues. Germline V gene data show CDR1 as MNHEY and CDR2 as SVGAGI. Trimming at V came to 0 bases and at J to 10 bases, leaving 11 bases not matched to a gene. The CDR3 here is CASSYSRAGGGREQFF. In DNA, the CDR3 is TGTGCCAGCAGTTACTCGCGGGCAGGGGGCGGACGGGAGCAGTTCTTC.

This clonotype was observed a few times. Here the CDR3 DNA reads TGTGCCAGCAGTTACCTATCAGGTGGGCCCAGGGGGCACGAGCAGTACTTC. Residues: CASSYLSGGPRGHEQYF. The rearrangement links TRBV6-5 to TRBJ2-7; 8 bases match TRBD1. The CDR3 covers 17 residues. V shed 2 bases and J 5 bases; nucleotides not matched to a gene: 14. Germline lookup yields CDR1 MNHEY and CDR2 SVGAGI.

The table lists this clonotype with a few counts. The genes are TRBV21-1 and TRBJ2-1; TRBD1, as called in the table, went unchecked against the DNA. TRBV21-1 is a known pseudogene. The CDR3 is made up of 12 amino acids. The CDR3 is CASTIRGEGGFF. In DNA form, the CDR3 reads TGTGCCAGCACCATCAGAGGAGAGGGTGGGTTCTTC.

V is TRBV18 and J is TRBJ2-3, with unresolved D. This CDR3 contains 18 residues. The germline CDR1 and CDR2 sequences are KGHSH and LQKENI. Trimming removed 0 bases at V and 2 bases at J, with 18 bases between. CDR3 coding DNA: TGTGCCAGCTCACCACCGGCGTTCGAGACACTTTACACAGATACGCAGTATTTT. Protein: CASSPPAFETLYTDTQYF. The whole variable domain, filled in from reference TRBV18 and TRBJ2-3, reads NAGVMQNPRHLVRRRGQEARLRCSPMKGHSHVYWYRQLPEEGLKFMVYLQKENIIDESGMPKERFSAEFPKEGPSILRIQQVVRGDSAAYFCASSPPAFETLYTDTQYFGPGTRLTVL.

As for this clonotype: Its ends do not fully match the called genes, so a read error is possible. The rearrangement uses TRBV5-4 and TRBJ2-5; TRBD2 aligns across 9 bases. Looked up from germline, CDR1 is SGHNT and CDR2 is YYREEE (reference sequence). The CDR3 runs to 15 residues. The CDR3 sequence: CASSLLTSGQETQYF. CDR3 in DNA: TGCGCCAGCAGCCTCCTCACTAGCGGGCAAGAGACCCAGTACTTC.

The chain uses TRBV7-6 and TRBJ1-5; perhaps TRBD1 as D (5 bases). Germline assignment: CDR1 SGHVS and CDR2 FNYEAQ. V dropped 2 bases and J dropped 2 bases, with 16 bases sitting between them. The CDR3 totals 17 residues. CDR3 sequence (DNA): TGTGCCAGCAGCTTAAGTTCGGCAGGGTGGGGCAATCAGCCCCAGCATTTT. Protein sequence: CASSLSSAGWGNQPQHF.

There are many counts of this clonotype. The chain uses TRBV12-3 or TRBV12-4 and TRBJ2-5; D not certain. V lost 7 bases to trimming and J lost 1 base, with 10 bases between them. The CDR3 is 13 residues long. CDR3 region: CASNLRTQETQYF. The CDR3 DNA sequence: TGTGCCAGCAACCTCAGAACCCAAGAGACCCAGTACTTC.

The gene calls are TRBV4-1 and TRBJ2-6; no clear D. Per the germline V gene, CDR1 is MGHRA and CDR2 is YSYEKL. The CDR3 contains 17 residues. With 1 base removed from V and 0 bases from J, the gap between germline ends came to 10 bases. The CDR3, as DNA: TGCGCCAGCAGCCAAGGGACCAGAGACTCTGGGGCCAACGTCCTGACTTTC. This gives the protein CASSQGTRDSGANVLTF.

This clonotype was observed many times. The chain joins TRBV19 to TRBJ1-1; D call uncertain. This CDR3 region has 15 residues. Deletions cut 1 base from V and 1 base from J, with 10 bases between. The V gene's germline CDR1 is LNHDA and CDR2 SQIVND (reference sequence). CDR3 nucleotides: TGTGCCAGTAGTATAGGTTTCTTTCCGAACACTGAAGCTTTCTTT. Translating gives CASSIGFFPNTEAFF.

The genes are TRBV7-9 and TRBJ2-1; possibly TRBD1 for D (8 bases). V lost 5 bases, J lost 0 bases, and 17 bases lay in between. The CDR3 is 17 residues long. CDR1 SEHNR and CDR2 FQNEAQ come from the germline V gene (reference sequence). The DNA of the CDR3 is TGTGCCAGCAGCCCACAGGGGGGGGTCATCTCCTACAATGAGCAGTTCTTC. Its translation: CASSPQGGVISYNEQFF.

This clonotype is medium-sized. The chain is built from TRBV5-6 and TRBJ2-2; no firm D call. V was cut by 4 bases and J by 1 base, with 14 bases left in between. Germline lookup yields CDR1 SGHDT and CDR2 YYEEEE. This CDR3 comprises 16 residues. The CDR3 DNA reads TGTGCCAGCAGCCAGCTTAACCAGGAGAACACCGGGGAGCTGTTTTTT. Translating gives CASSQLNQENTGELFF.

With regard to this clonotype: One junction end does not reproduce the germline sequence, and a read error may be involved. The chain is built from TRBV20-1 and TRBJ2-6; D tentatively fits TRBD1 or TRBD2 (5 bases each). Per the germline V gene, CDR1 is DFQATT and CDR2 is SNEGSKA (reference sequence). CDR3 size: 13 residues. CDR3 DNA: TGCAGTGTGAGCGGCTCTGGGGCCTACGTCCTGACTTTC. Its protein product is CSVSGSGAYVLTF.

This clonotype was recorded at least ten times. The rearrangement uses TRBV12-3 or TRBV12-4 and TRBJ2-6, with a possible D match to TRBD1 (6 bases). V dropped 3 bases and J dropped 0 bases, with 15 bases sitting between them. The CDR3 has 18 residues. The CDR3 sequence: CASSFRATGYSGANVLTF. CDR3 nucleotide sequence: TGTGCCAGCAGTTTTCGGGCTACAGGGTACTCTGGGGCCAACGTCCTGACTTTC.

The chain carries TRBV20-1 and TRBJ2-7; a possible D gene is TRBD2 (5 bases). V dropped 1 base and J dropped 0 bases, with 13 bases sitting between them. This CDR3 is 15 amino acids long. Germline V gene data show CDR1 as DFQATT and CDR2 as SNEGSKA (reference sequence). The CDR3 sequence: CSARVAAGDSYEQYF. DNA of the CDR3: TGCAGTGCTAGAGTGGCCGCGGGTGACTCCTACGAGCAGTACTTC.

About this clonotype: The junction departs from germline at one end; a sequencing error may be responsible. The chain is built from TRBV6-5 and TRBJ2-3, with TRBD1 matching 9 bases. Germline values: CDR1 MNHEY, CDR2 SVGAGI. The CDR3 runs to 15 residues. The CDR3 reads CAISAVQGAGDTQYF. The CDR3 nucleotides read TGTGCCATCAGTGCAGTACAGGGGGCAGGAGATACGCAGTATTTT.